This TCR beta chain was identified in a study of identical twins. The J segment lost 5 bases and the V segment lost 5 bases, leaving 6 bases of the junction unmatched. The CDR3 contains 13 residues. Per the germline V gene, CDR1 is SEHNR and CDR2 is FQNEAQ (reference sequence). TCRdb reanalysed the 5' RACE reads using MiXCR and keeps one entry per CDR3 protein. Among hundreds of thousands of distinct CDR3 sequences listed, approximately 7.9% were seen once. These same data were also listed under a study on yellow fever vaccine responses in identical twins.

The sequence was obtained from a young woman in good health. Material: CD8+ T cells sorted from blood. This chain connects TRBV7-9 to TRBJ2-7, with 7 bases aligning to TRBD2. The DNA of the CDR3 is TGTGCCAGCAGCACCGGCACTAGCGACGAGCAGTACTTC. Translated, it gives CASSTGTSDEQYF.